These 6 T cell receptor beta chains originate from one sample sequenced in a study of T cell changes during pregnancy in multiple sclerosis. Profiling relied on immunoSEQ multiplex PCR, and the TCRdb table lists in-frame clones only, not all of them. The sample includes approximately 20,000 clones, approximately 90% of them seen just once. Sequencing used CD8+ T cells from peripheral blood mononuclear cells, obtained in the third trimester of pregnancy. These receptors originate from a female donor in good health, enrolled as a control in a pregnancy study.

The chain joins TRBV6-5 to TRBJ2-1; 10 nucleotides align to TRBD2. This CDR3 is built from 15 residues. CDR1 is MNHEY and CDR2 is SVGAGI in the germline V gene. The V and J ends lost 5 bases and 4 bases, in that order; junction bases with no gene match: 5. The CDR3 protein is CASSPLAGVYNEQFF. The DNA of the CDR3 is TGTGCCAGCAGTCCCCTAGCGGGGGTATACAATGAGCAGTTCTTC.

About this clone itself: At one boundary the junction diverges from the germline segment, which might be a read error. The genes are TRBV4-1 and TRBJ2-7; TRBD1 matches at 7 bases. CDR1 MGHRA and CDR2 YSYEKL come from the germline V gene. CDR3 length: 16 residues. The CDR3 DNA follows: TGCGCCAGCAGACAAGAAGAGGGGGCCGATTCCTACGAGCAGTACTTC. It is translated as CASRQEEGADSYEQYF.

This clone appeared once. The CDR3 loop reads CASSYEGASTDTQYF. For the CDR3, the DNA is TGTGCCAGCAGTTACGAAGGGGCTAGCACAGATACGCAGTATTTT. J is TRBJ2-3 and V is TRBV6-6; D possibly corresponds to TRBD1 (5 bases). V gave up 2 bases and J gave up 0 bases, with 9 bases separating them. The CDR3 loop spans 15 amino acids. Germline V CDR1 and CDR2: MNHNY, SVGAGI (reference sequence).

V usage is TRBV4-3 and J usage is TRBJ1-1; 7 positions match TRBD1. The CDR3 length is 14 residues. V dropped 5 bases and J dropped 8; count of bases not matched to a gene: 11. CDR1 is LGHNA and CDR2 is YSLEER in the germline V gene. CDR3 in amino acids: CASSFRYGTEEAFF. Here the CDR3 DNA reads TGCGCCAGCAGCTTTAGATACGGGACAGAAGAAGCTTTCTTT.

This clone showed up just once. The genes are TRBV4-3 and TRBJ2-3, with 13 bases aligning to TRBD2. The CDR3 runs to 15 residues. Germline loops: CDR1 LGHNA, CDR2 YSLEER. J was trimmed by 4 bases and V by 5 bases; bases with no gene match: 3. The DNA for the CDR3 is TGCGCCAGCAGCAAACTAGCGGGGGGGGCAGATACGCAGTATTTT. Its translation: CASSKLAGGADTQYF.

Written as DNA, the CDR3 is TGTGCCAGCAGAAACAGGGGCCTCTATGGCTACACCTTC. This encodes CASRNRGLYGYTF. This sequence joins TRBV6-5 and TRBJ1-2; 7 positions match TRBD1. Germline V lookup: CDR1 MNHEY, CDR2 SVGAGI. The CDR3 extends over 13 amino acids. V shed 6 bases, J shed 4 bases, and the junction held 5 bases outside the gene matches.